The T cell receptor (beta chain) under discussion was sequenced for a study of blood T cells in healthy people across ages. The second PCR ran roughly 6 to 12 cycles with a sample-barcoded 5' primer and J-beta primers. The template-switch adaptor was a 5' adaptor with 12 random nucleotides. It tagged each cDNA molecule. Using its own MiXCR run on the 5' RACE reads, TCRdb lists one record per CDR3 protein. The sample includes about a million distinct CDR3 sequences, roughly 43% of them seen just once. In regard to this clonotype: Its specificity is not known.

Each donor was a healthy Caucasian individual from Russia, aged about 6 to 100. The CDR3 contains 13 residues. V lost 4 bases and J lost 6, with 13 bases in between. Germline values: CDR1 SGHRS, CDR2 YFSETQ. Study-wide results and caveats: It was held that diversity estimates obtained from one million T cells represented underestimates.

The source of this sequence is a man aged 25-45 years in good health. The source material was blood. The chain couples TRBV5-1 to TRBJ1-1, with D unresolved. The CDR3, as DNA: TGCGCCAGCAGCCTAGACGGCGCCCCTGAAGCTTTCTTT. Translating it yields CASSLDGAPEAFF.